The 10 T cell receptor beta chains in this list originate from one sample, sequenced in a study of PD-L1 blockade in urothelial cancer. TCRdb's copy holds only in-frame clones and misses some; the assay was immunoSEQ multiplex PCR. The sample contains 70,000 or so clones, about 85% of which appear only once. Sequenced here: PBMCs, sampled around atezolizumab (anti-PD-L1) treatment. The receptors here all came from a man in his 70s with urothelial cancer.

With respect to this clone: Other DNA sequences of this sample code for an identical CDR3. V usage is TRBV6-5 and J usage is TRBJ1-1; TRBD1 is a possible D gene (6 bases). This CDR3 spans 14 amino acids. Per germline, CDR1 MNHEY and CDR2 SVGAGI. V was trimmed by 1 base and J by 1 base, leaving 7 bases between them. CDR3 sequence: CASSYLQGNTEAFF. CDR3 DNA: TGTGCCAGCAGTTACTTACAGGGGAACACTGAAGCTTTCTTT.

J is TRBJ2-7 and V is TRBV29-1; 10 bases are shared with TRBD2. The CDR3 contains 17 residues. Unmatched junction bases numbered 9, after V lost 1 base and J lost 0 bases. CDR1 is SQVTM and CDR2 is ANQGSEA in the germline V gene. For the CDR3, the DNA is TGCAGCGTTGAAGGCGTAGCGGGAGGACTCCCCTCCTACGAGCAGTACTTC. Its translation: CSVEGVAGGLPSYEQYF.

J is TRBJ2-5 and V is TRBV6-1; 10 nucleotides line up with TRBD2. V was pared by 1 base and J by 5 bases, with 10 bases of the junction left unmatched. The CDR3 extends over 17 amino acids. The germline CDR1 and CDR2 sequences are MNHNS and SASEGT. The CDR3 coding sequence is TGTGCCAGCAGTGAAGGGGATAGCGGGAGGAGAGGGGAGACCCAGTACTTC. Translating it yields CASSEGDSGRRGETQYF.

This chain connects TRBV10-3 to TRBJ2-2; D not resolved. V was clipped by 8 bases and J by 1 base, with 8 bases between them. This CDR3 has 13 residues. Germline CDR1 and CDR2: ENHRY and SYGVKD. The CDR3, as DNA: TGTGCCATCGTCCAGGAGAACACCGGGGAGCTGTTTTTT. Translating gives CAIVQENTGELFF.

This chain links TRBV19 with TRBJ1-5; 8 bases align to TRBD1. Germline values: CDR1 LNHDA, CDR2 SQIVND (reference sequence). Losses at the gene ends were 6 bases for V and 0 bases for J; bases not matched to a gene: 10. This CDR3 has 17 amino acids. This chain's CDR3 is CASSISNRGYSNQPQHF. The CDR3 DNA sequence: TGTGCCAGTAGCATCTCCAACAGGGGGTATAGCAATCAGCCCCAGCATTTT.

CDR3 sequence: CSATDRGQIYEQYF. DNA for the CDR3: TGCAGCGCTACTGACAGGGGGCAAATCTACGAGCAGTACTTC. V usage is TRBV29-1 and J usage is TRBJ2-7, with 10 bases identical to TRBD1. The germline V gene has CDR1 SQVTM and CDR2 ANQGSEA. V lost 7 bases, J lost 3 bases, and 9 bases stayed unmatched. This CDR3 spans 14 amino acids.

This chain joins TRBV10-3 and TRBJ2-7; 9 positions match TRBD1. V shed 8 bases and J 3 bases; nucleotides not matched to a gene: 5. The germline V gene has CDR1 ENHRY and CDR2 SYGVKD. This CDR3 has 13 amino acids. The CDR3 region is CAIGTGSRYEQYF. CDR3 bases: TGTGCCATCGGGACAGGGTCCCGCTACGAGCAGTACTTC.

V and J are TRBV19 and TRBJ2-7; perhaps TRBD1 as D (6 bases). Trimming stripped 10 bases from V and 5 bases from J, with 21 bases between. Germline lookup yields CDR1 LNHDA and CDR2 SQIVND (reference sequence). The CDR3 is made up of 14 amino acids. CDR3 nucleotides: TGTGCCACCCCAACGGGCAGGGGTGGCGACGAGCAGTACTTC. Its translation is CATPTGRGGDEQYF.

CDR3 nucleotide sequence: TGTGCCAGCAGAGGGGGCTACGAGCAGTACTTC. This codes for CASRGGYEQYF. V and J are TRBV2 and TRBJ2-7; D perhaps matches TRBD1 (6 bases). CDR3 length: 11 amino acids. Germline V gene lookup returns CDR1 SNHLY and CDR2 FYNNEI. Trimming took 6 bases from V and 3 from J, leaving 6 bases between them.

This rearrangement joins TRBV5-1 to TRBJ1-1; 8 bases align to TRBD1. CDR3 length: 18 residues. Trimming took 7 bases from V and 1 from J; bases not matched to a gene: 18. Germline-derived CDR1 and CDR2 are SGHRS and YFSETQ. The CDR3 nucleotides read TGCGCCAGCGGGGGACCGGGGGATTGGACAGGGTCGAACACTGAAGCTTTCTTT. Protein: CASGGPGDWTGSNTEAFF.